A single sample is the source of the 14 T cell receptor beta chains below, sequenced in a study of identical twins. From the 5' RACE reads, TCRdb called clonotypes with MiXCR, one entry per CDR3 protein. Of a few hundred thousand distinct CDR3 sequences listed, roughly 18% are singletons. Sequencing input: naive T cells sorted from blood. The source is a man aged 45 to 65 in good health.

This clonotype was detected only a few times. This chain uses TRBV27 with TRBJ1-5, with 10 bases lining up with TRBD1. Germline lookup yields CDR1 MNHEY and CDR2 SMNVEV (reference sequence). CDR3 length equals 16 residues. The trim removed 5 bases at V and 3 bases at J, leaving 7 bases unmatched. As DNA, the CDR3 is TGTGCCAGCAGTGACCGGACAGGGGGAGCCAATCAGCCCCAGCATTTT. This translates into CASSDRTGGANQPQHF.

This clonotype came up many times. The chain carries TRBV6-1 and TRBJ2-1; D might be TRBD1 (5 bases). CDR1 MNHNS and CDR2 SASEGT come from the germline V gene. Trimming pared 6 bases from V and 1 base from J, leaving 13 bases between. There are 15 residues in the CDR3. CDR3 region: CASSPQGFSYNEQFF. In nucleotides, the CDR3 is TGTGCCAGCAGCCCCCAGGGTTTTTCCTACAATGAGCAGTTCTTC.

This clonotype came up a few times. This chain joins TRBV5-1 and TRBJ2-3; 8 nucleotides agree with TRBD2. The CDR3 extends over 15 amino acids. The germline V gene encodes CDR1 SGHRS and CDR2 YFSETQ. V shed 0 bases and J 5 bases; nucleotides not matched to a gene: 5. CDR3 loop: CASSLAQREQDTQYF. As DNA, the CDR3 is TGCGCCAGCAGCTTGGCCCAGCGGGAGCAAGATACGCAGTATTTT.

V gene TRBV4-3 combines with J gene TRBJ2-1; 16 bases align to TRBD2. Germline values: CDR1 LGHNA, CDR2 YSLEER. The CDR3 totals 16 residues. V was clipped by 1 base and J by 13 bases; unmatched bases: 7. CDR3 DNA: TGCGCCAGCAGCCAAGTTGGGGGACTAGCGGGAGGGCGTCAGTTCTTC. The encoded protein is CASSQVGGLAGGRQFF.

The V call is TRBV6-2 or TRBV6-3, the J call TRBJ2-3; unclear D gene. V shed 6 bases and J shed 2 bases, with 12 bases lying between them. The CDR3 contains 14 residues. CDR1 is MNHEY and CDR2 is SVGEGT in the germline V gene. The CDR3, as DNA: TGTGCCAGCAGCCGAAACGGGTTCACAGATACGCAGTATTTT. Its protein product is CASSRNGFTDTQYF.

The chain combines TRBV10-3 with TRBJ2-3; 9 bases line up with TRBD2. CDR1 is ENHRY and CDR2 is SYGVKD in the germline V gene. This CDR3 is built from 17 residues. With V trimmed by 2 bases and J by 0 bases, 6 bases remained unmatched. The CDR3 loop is CAISERGLAGSTDTQYF. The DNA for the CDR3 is TGTGCCATCAGTGAGAGGGGGCTAGCGGGGAGCACAGATACGCAGTATTTT.

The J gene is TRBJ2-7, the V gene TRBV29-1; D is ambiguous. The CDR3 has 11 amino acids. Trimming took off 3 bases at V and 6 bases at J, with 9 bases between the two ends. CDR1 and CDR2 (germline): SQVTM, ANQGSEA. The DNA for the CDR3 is TGCAGCGTTGACAGGTTAGGCGAGCAGTACTTC. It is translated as CSVDRLGEQYF.

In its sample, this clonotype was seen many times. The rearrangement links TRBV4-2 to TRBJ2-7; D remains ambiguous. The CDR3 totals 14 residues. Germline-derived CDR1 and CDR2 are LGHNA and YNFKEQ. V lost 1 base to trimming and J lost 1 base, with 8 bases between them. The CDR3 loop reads CASSQGTDSYEQYF. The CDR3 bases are TGTGCCAGCAGCCAAGGGACGGATTCCTACGAGCAGTACTTC.

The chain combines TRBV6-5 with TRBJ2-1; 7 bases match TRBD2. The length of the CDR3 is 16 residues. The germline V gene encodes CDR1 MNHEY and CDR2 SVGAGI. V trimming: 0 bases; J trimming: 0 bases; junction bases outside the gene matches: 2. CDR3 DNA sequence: TGTGCCAGCAGTTACTCCCCGGGGGGCTCCTACAATGAGCAGTTCTTC. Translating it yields CASSYSPGGSYNEQFF.

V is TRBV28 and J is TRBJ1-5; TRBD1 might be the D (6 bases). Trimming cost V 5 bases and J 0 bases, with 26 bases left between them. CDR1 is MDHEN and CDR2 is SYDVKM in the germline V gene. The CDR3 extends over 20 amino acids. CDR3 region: CASSPGHFLIGSYSNQPQHF. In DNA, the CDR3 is TGTGCCAGCAGTCCGGGACACTTCCTCATTGGGTCATATAGCAATCAGCCCCAGCATTTT.

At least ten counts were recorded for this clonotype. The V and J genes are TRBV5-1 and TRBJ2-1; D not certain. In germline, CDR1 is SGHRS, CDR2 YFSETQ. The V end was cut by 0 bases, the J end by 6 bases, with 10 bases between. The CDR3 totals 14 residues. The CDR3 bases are TGCGCCAGCAGCTTGGCCATTGAATCCAATGAGCAGTTCTTC. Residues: CASSLAIESNEQFF.

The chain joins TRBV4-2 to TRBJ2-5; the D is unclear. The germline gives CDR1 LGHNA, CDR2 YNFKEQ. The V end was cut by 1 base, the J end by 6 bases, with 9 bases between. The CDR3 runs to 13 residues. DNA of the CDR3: TGTGCCAGCAGCCAAGCGGGCCTGAAGACCCAGTACTTC. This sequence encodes CASSQAGLKTQYF.

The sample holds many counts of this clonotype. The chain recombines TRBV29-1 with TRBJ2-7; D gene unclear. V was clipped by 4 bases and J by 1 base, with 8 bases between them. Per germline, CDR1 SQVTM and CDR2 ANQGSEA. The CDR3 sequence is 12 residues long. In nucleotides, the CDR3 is TGCAGCGTTGGAGCCCCGTCCTACGAGCAGTACTTC. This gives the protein CSVGAPSYEQYF.

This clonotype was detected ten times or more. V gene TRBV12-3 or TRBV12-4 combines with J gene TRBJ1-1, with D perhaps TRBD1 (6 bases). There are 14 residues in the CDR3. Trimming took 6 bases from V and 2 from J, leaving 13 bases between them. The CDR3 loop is CASSPPGGNTEAFF. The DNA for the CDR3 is TGTGCCAGCAGCCCCCCCGGGGGCAACACTGAAGCTTTCTTT.